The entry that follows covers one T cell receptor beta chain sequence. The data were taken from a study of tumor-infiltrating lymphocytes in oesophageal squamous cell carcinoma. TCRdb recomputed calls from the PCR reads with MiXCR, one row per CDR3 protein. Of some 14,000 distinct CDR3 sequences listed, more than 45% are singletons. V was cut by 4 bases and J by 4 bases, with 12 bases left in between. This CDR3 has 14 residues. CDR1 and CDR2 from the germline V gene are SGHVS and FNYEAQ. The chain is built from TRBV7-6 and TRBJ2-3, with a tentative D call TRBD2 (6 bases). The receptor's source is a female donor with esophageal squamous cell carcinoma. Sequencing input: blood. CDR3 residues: CASSSGSGADTQYF. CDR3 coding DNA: TGTGCCAGCAGCTCGGGGTCGGGGGCAGATACGCAGTATTTT.